The 16 T cell receptor beta chains below were found in one sample sequenced in a study of control samples from healthy donors and cancer patients. Data came from immunoSEQ multiplex PCR; TCRdb stores just in-frame clones and leaves some out. Here the sample spans under 90,000 clones, around 92% being singletons. The specimen sequenced was blood. These receptors originate from a woman in her sixties or seventies in good health.

The genes are TRBV30 and TRBJ2-4; D gene unclear. The CDR3 spans 11 residues. Trimming stripped 1 base from V and 11 bases from J, with 9 bases between. Germline-derived CDR1 and CDR2 are GTSNPN and SVGIG (reference sequence). The chain's CDR3 is CAWSALGVQYF. CDR3 sequence (DNA): TGTGCCTGGAGTGCGCTGGGCGTTCAGTACTTC.

This chain's CDR3 is CASTGLAGGYEQYF. Written as DNA, the CDR3 is TGTGCCAGTACCGGACTAGCGGGAGGGTACGAGCAGTACTTC. V usage is TRBV7-2 and J usage is TRBJ2-7; 15 bases align to TRBD2. V gave up 9 bases and J gave up 4 bases; unmatched junction bases: 4. The CDR3 has 14 residues. Germline CDR1 reads SGHTA; CDR2 reads FQGNSA.

This sequence joins TRBV19 and TRBJ2-7; no definite D call. The V end lost 6 bases, the J end lost 5 bases, and 14 bases lay between the germline ends. This CDR3 comprises 13 residues. Germline V lookup: CDR1 LNHDA, CDR2 SQIVND (reference sequence). The CDR3 DNA sequence: TGTGCCAGTAGCCCCTCCCGGATGAACGAGCAGTACTTC. This gives the protein CASSPSRMNEQYF.

The chain couples TRBV5-4 to TRBJ1-4, with D perhaps TRBD1 (5 bases). Between the trimmed V and J ends, which lost 1 base and 6 bases, there was a span of 10 bases. The length of the CDR3 is 14 residues. Germline V lookup: CDR1 SGHNT, CDR2 YYREEE (reference sequence). CDR3 amino acids: CASSLKGVDEKLFF. The DNA for the CDR3 is TGTGCCAGCAGCTTGAAAGGGGTTGATGAAAAACTGTTTTTT.

For the CDR3, the DNA is TGTGCCAGCAATATCCAAAGCGAAAAACTGTTTTTT. The encoded protein is CASNIQSEKLFF. The chain carries TRBV2 and TRBJ1-4; no clear D gene. Germline V gene data show CDR1 as SNHLY and CDR2 as FYNNEI. This CDR3 contains 12 residues. Trimming stripped 7 bases from V and 8 bases from J, with 11 bases between.

The chain has TRBV28 and TRBJ2-7; TRBD2 is a possible D gene (6 bases). Trimming stripped 5 bases from V and 7 bases from J, with 15 bases between. This CDR3 spans 13 amino acids. Germline CDR1 is MDHEN and CDR2 is SYDVKM. The CDR3 sequence: CASSSVGRGEQYF. CDR3 nucleotide sequence: TGTGCCAGCAGTAGCGTCGGGCGGGGAGAGCAGTACTTC.

The chain couples TRBV27 to TRBJ1-6; TRBD1 is a possible D gene (5 bases). The germline V and J ends were trimmed by 3 bases and 6 bases, with 12 bases remaining between them. Germline-derived CDR1 and CDR2 are MNHEY and SMNVEV (reference sequence). The CDR3 totals 15 residues. CDR3 sequence reads: CASSFLGETNSPLHF. The CDR3 DNA reads as TGTGCCAGCAGTTTTTTAGGGGAAACTAATTCACCCCTCCACTTT.

This chain links TRBV9 with TRBJ2-2, with D hard to call. The ends were cut back, 1 base at V and 6 bases at J, with 7 bases in the middle. The CDR3 length is 13 residues. Germline V gene sequence: CDR1 SGDLS, CDR2 YYNGEE. CDR3 sequence reads: CASSVSGAGELFF. CDR3 DNA sequence: TGTGCCAGCAGCGTAAGTGGGGCCGGGGAGCTGTTTTTT.

This clone was detected only once. The chain carries TRBV9 and TRBJ2-1, with 9 bases identical to TRBD2. The V gene's germline CDR1 is SGDLS and CDR2 YYNGEE. The CDR3 covers 14 residues. V lost 6 bases to trimming and J lost 10 bases; unmatched junction nucleotides: 11. The CDR3 coding sequence is TGTGCCAGCAACCGGGCTAGCGGGATCGGAGAGCAGTTCTTC. Residues: CASNRASGIGEQFF.

The chain couples TRBV5-4 to TRBJ2-7; TRBD2 matches 15 bases. V was pared by 4 bases and J by 4 bases, with 3 bases of the junction left unmatched. Germline V gives CDR1 SGHNT, CDR2 YYREEE (reference sequence). CDR3 length equals 15 residues. As DNA, the CDR3 is TGTGCCAGCAGCACGGGACTAGCGGGAGGTTACGAGCAGTACTTC. This sequence encodes CASSTGLAGGYEQYF. The entire variable domain, with the rest obtained from reference TRBV5-4 and TRBJ2-7, is as follows: ETGVTQSPTHLIKTRGQQVTLRCSSQSGHNTVSWYQQALGQGPQFIFQYYREEENGRGNFPPRFSGLQFPNYSSELNVNALELDDSALYLCASSTGLAGGYEQYFGPGTRLTVT.

The J gene is TRBJ2-6, the V gene TRBV5-1; TRBD1 aligns across 9 bases. This CDR3 has 17 amino acids. The junction had 2 bases not matched to a gene; V was cut back by 0 bases and J by 1 base. CDR1 and CDR2 (germline): SGHRS, YFSETQ. CDR3 loop: CASSLGGQGSGANVLTF. CDR3 nucleotide sequence: TGCGCCAGCAGCTTGGGGGGACAGGGATCTGGGGCCAACGTCCTGACTTTC.

The J gene is TRBJ1-1, the V gene TRBV9; D is unresolved. Germline assignment: CDR1 SGDLS and CDR2 YYNGEE. V shed 2 bases and J shed 4 bases, with 12 bases lying between them. The CDR3 loop spans 14 amino acids. CDR3: CASSVWQEGTEAFF. Here the CDR3 DNA reads TGTGCCAGCAGCGTTTGGCAGGAGGGCACTGAAGCTTTCTTT.

This rearrangement joins TRBV5-1 to TRBJ1-1; D is undetermined. Germline V gene sequence: CDR1 SGHRS, CDR2 YFSETQ. This CDR3 has 15 residues. The V and J ends lost 2 bases and 0 bases respectively, with 11 bases between them. CDR3 amino acids: CASSLTHTMNTEAFF. CDR3 DNA sequence: TGCGCCAGCAGCTTAACGCATACCATGAACACTGAAGCTTTCTTT.

V usage is TRBV2 and J usage is TRBJ1-6, with D hard to call. This CDR3 is built from 11 residues. Germline lookup yields CDR1 SNHLY and CDR2 FYNNEI. V was shortened by 3 bases and J by 10 bases, with 4 bases between the two germline ends. The CDR3: CASSEFSPLHF. The CDR3 nucleotides are TGTGCCAGCAGTGAGTTCTCACCCCTCCACTTT.

The chain links TRBV7-2 to TRBJ2-5; 7 positions match TRBD2. The V gene end was trimmed by 2 bases and the J gene end by 4 bases; junction bases not matched to a gene: 7. CDR3 length: 15 residues. Looked up from germline, CDR1 is SGHTA and CDR2 is FQGNSA. The chain's CDR3 is CASSLQGRGLETQYF. The CDR3 DNA reads TGTGCCAGCAGCTTACAAGGGCGGGGGTTAGAGACCCAGTACTTC.

The chain recombines TRBV6-2 or TRBV6-3 with TRBJ2-2, with D perhaps assigned TRBD1 or TRBD2 (5 bases each). The germline V and J ends were trimmed by 4 bases and 2 bases, with 14 bases remaining between them. The length of the CDR3 is 16 residues. Germline CDR1 and CDR2: MNHEY and SVGEGT. CDR3 region: CASSSGTQRNTGELFF. The CDR3, as DNA: TGTGCCAGCAGTTCCGGGACGCAGAGAAACACCGGGGAGCTGTTTTTT.